This T cell receptor beta chain originates from a study of blood T cell repertoires in COVID-19. Study in general: PBMCs, B-cell-depleted T cells, or T cells provided the cDNA or gDNA that made up the material.

Authors' methods: Amplifying reference gene primers gave estimates of nucleated cell counts. Sequencing was performed with immunoSEQ multiplex PCR; in TCRdb, only in-frame clones are kept and a portion is missing. V, J and clone size are taken as reported in that table, and D and trimming were inferred from the DNA itself. The sample yields about 150,000 clones, less than 80% seen once. This CDR3 is built from 16 residues. CDR1 and CDR2 (germline): SGHRS, YFSETQ. V gave up 4 bases and J gave up 5 bases; unmatched junction bases: 7. This TCR was sampled from a woman aged 70 to 79 in a cohort exposed to, infected with or recovered from COVID-19 (not recorded which). The source material was PBMCs or T cells enriched from blood (not recorded which). The rearrangement links TRBV5-1 to TRBJ2-2, with TRBD2 matching 11 bases. Here the CDR3 DNA reads TGCGCCAGCAGCGCTTCGACTAGCGGGATAACCGGGGAGCTGTTTTTT. Residues: CASSASTSGITGELFF.